This T cell receptor beta chain was identified in a study of cytomegalovirus exposure and HLA in healthy donors (dated by TCRdb to the late 2010s). About the study as a whole: In an earlier analysis of some 550 of the donors, 276 Gb of sequence data and 100 million or so unique TCR beta sequences from about 179 million T cells were reported. An early release that covered fewer than 800 HLA-typed donors contained approximately 300 gigabases of sequencing data and 85 million to 100 million unique TCR sequences. The genetic ancestry cluster associated with self-reported Caucasian donors included around 76% of the approximately 410 genotyped donors. The study aimed to test whether signatures of past pathogen exposure could be identified by cataloging public T cell receptors. The T cell repertoires of around 670 subjects were profiled by immunosequencing and related to cytomegalovirus serostatus. Besides the first cohort of some 670 subjects, a separate validation cohort made up of around 120 different subjects was used. To predict cytomegalovirus infection status, the study combined high-throughput TCR immunosequencing, statistical association of individual TCRs with disease status, and machine learning. To study patterns of TCR occurrence, a later analysis re-analyzed previously published TCR beta repertoires from several hundred donors and added high-resolution HLA genotyping. In the later analysis, no new phenotypic data were used to find candidate immune exposures; instead, reliance was placed on TCR beta sequences and their occurrence across donors. In an earlier analysis of 550 to 700 of the donors, high-throughput TCR beta sequencing was used to judge whether each TCR beta V gene segment behaved as functional or pseudogenic. Donor age, sex, ethnicity and CMV serostatus were compiled together with the repertoire data. Genome-wide SNP genotypes for about 65% of the roughly 700 donors were used in a later genetic analysis, which treated that subset as a discovery cohort. Every repertoire in the discovery cohort had been generated on one and the same sequencing platform. HLA typing included class I and class II loci at four-digit resolution. The number of typed donors differed by locus: about 629-630 for A, B, C, DRB1 and DQB1; 500 to 550 for DQA1; about 600 for DPA1; and 400 to 480 for DPB1. About five DR-DQ haplotypes were handled as single units for association and clustering, since linkage in the cohort was strong. Across approximately 400 genotyped donors of the cohort, an average of about 240,000 unique TCR beta nucleotide sequences per donor were sequenced, and 15% to 20% of those sequences were non-productive.

Here is what the overall study found, with its caveats: Sequencing depth was assumed to be roughly uniform across donors in the presence/absence analyses, though that assumption may not hold. The study gave a list of about 160 TCR beta chains associated with cytomegalovirus. In a later analysis, several top co-occurrence clusters were reported to appear linked to parvovirus B19, influenza, CMV and Epstein-Barr virus. V-gene and J-gene trimming of TCR beta chains was associated with a missense DCLRE1C variant in a later genetic analysis, and the association was replicated in an independent cohort. A further reported finding was that TCR beta sequences accurately predicted the HLA-A and HLA-B alleles for most subjects in the first cohort. At a false discovery rate of 0.05, a later analysis linked roughly 17,000 TCR beta sequences to specific HLA alleles. A later genetic analysis reported fewer N-insertions in productive TCRs among donors in an Asian-associated ancestry cluster than the roughly 620-donor mean. A group of highly shared sequence variants was considered likely to be a technical artifact of the sequencing pipeline. In this cohort, only TCR beta chains were sequenced, and detectable features were limited by the absence of alpha or paired-chain data. Compared with equally common non-associated chains, HLA-associated TCR beta chains in a later analysis were more clonally expanded and had lower generation probabilities. Some IMGT-functional V segments, including TRBV6-2 and TRBV6-3, could not be told apart with the 87-base-pair reads, so those segments were excluded. Assigning TCR associations to individual alleles was difficult when HLA alleles, especially DR and DQ, strongly co-occurred. According to a later analysis, TCR association rates differed among HLA loci, with DRB1 alleles showing the most associated TCRs and HLA-C alleles showing the fewest. The authors suggested that the approach could potentially be generalized to other disease states and immunological phenotypes. For the cohort, immune exposure information was limited to CMV serostatus. The classifier was reported to diagnose cytomegalovirus status with high specificity and sensitivity in both the original and validation cohorts. In an earlier analysis of some 500 of the donors, most TCR beta V segments appeared in productive rearrangements about 90% or about 30% of the time, broadly matching IMGT annotations. Correlated functional status among segregating V segments might reflect linkage disequilibrium, but an unknown experimental factor could not be ruled out. Most TCR sequences were observed very rarely across donors, whereas some public TCRs were present in many individuals. In vitro tests confirmed that a few of the cytomegalovirus-associated TCR beta chains recognize cytomegalovirus antigens. In a later analysis, most CMV-associated TCR beta chains were found to appear HLA-restricted, with HLA associations seemingly driven largely by CMV exposure. Because counts were too low, approximately 15 rarely observed V segments, including chromosome 9 orphons, were excluded from the earlier analysis of 500 to 700 of the donors. HLA typing was unavailable for some donors at each locus, so association tests used only the typed subset.

The cohort was made up of approximately 700 healthy bone marrow donors. Cohort members were all nominally healthy when sampled, although unrecorded immune exposures were likely present. The donor was CMV seropositive and was included in the group of 300 or so seropositive cohort members. A peripheral blood sample was provided by each donor, and peripheral blood mononuclear cells were used for TCR beta sequencing. The Qiagen DNeasy Blood Extraction Kit was used to extract genomic DNA from the blood cell samples. A word on this clone: Its recognized antigen is unknown. Within one base of it there is no much larger clone, and no base qualities were kept.

V is cut by 1 base and J by 6 bases, and the space between the germline ends is 16 bases. The germline V gene supplies CDR1 LGHNA and CDR2 YNFKEQ. The CDR3 covers 17 residues, taking in both the cysteine and the phenylalanine. The sequence is cut down to CDR3 DNA, 51 bases in frame from base 1. Library preparation used the immunoSEQ multiplex PCR assay. A mixture of 60 forward primers for TCR Vbeta segments and 13 reverse primers for TCR Jbeta segments was used in the multiplex PCR. Amplification of the CDR3 region of rearranged TCR beta genes was performed with a multiplex PCR assay on genomic DNA. The Illumina HiSeq System was used to sequence the amplified TCR beta libraries as 87-base-pair reads. Per the source publication's procedure: Across the 700 or so repertoires, a later analysis counted 60 million to 90 million unique TCR beta chains, approximately 10 million of which were shared by at least two donors. Raw reads were error-corrected and collapsed into unique sequences with a nearest-neighbor algorithm that merged closely related sequences to remove PCR and sequencing errors. V, D and J gene segments were assigned by aligning CDR3 sequences to IMGT reference sequences. For a sequence to be retained, a match of at least six nucleotides was required to both a V gene segment and a J gene segment. A rearrangement was called productive if the CDR3 had no stop codons and remained in frame with V and J, and every other rearrangement was called non-productive. CDR3 was defined by IMGT convention, running from the second conserved V-encoded cysteine to the conserved J-encoded phenylalanine. The earlier analysis of roughly 590 of the donors excluded any sequence lacking an unambiguous match to a single V gene segment. An earlier analysis of about 590 of the donors classified V segments as functional when productive rearrangements were above 56.7% and as segregating when the standard deviation between donors was above 5%. A statistical classification framework was built to diagnose cytomegalovirus status from the catalog of TCR beta chain sequences. In a later analysis, V and J genes were assigned by comparing TCR nucleotide sequences against IMGT/GENE-DB human TR gene sequences. A later analysis assigned CDR3 sequences and most-parsimonious VDJ recombination scenarios with the TCRdist pipeline. In a later analysis, every TCR beta chain was defined by the combination of its CDR3 amino acid sequence and its V-gene family, and reads without a unique V-gene family were dropped. To address suspected cross-contamination and a sequencing artifact, a later analysis removed over 500 highly shared, low-generation-probability nucleotide sequences. A later analysis calculated a clonal expansion index for each public chain from normalized within-repertoire ranks of inferred template counts. In a later analysis, generation probabilities were computed with a VDJ recombination model fitted to out-of-frame rearrangements, and the resulting probabilities were checked against IGoR. In a later analysis, hypergeometric tests were used to score TCR-TCR, TCR-HLA and TCR-CMV co-occurrence, with a repertoire-size bias correction applied to TCR pairs. To estimate false discovery rates, a later analysis permuted the HLA or CMV assignments 20 times. In a later analysis, co-occurring TCRs were grouped with DBSCAN, and TCRdist sequence similarity was added when clustering was performed within HLA-allele-positive subsets. For co-occurrence clustering, repertoires with fewer than 30,000 or more than 120,000 public chains were excluded, along with a handful of repertoires with anomalous nucleotide sharing. TCRdb stores this immuneACCESS table with in-frame sequences only. Part of the clones is absent; in the studies checked, under half of the shortfall reflects unresolved V genes, and no reason is known for the rest. V and J calls and clone size come straight from that table; D and trimming were deduced from the DNA. This sample lists more than 85,000 clones; over 60% were detected once. Around 8.2% of the sample is taken by the ten largest.

The V and J genes are TRBV4-2 and TRBJ1-6, with the D gene too uncertain to name. Sequencing was carried out using PBMCs. This TCR came from a man in his forties in good health and CMV-seropositive. In nucleotides, the sequence is TGTGCCAGCAGCCAAGGCCCCTCGGAGGGAATTAATTCACCCCTCCACTTT. It translates as CASSQGPSEGINSPLHF.